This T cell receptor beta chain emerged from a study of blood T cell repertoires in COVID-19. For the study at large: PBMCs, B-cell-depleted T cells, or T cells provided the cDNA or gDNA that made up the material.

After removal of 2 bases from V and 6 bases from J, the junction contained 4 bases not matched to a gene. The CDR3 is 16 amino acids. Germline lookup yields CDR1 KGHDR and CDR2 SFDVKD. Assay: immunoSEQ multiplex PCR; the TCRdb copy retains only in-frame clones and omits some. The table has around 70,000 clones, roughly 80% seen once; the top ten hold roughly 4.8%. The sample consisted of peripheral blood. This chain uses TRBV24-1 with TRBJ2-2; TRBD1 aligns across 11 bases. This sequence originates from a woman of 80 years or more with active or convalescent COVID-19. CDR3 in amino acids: CATSDWDRGVAGELFF. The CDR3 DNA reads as TGTGCCACCAGTGATTGGGACAGGGGGGTTGCCGGGGAGCTGTTTTTT.